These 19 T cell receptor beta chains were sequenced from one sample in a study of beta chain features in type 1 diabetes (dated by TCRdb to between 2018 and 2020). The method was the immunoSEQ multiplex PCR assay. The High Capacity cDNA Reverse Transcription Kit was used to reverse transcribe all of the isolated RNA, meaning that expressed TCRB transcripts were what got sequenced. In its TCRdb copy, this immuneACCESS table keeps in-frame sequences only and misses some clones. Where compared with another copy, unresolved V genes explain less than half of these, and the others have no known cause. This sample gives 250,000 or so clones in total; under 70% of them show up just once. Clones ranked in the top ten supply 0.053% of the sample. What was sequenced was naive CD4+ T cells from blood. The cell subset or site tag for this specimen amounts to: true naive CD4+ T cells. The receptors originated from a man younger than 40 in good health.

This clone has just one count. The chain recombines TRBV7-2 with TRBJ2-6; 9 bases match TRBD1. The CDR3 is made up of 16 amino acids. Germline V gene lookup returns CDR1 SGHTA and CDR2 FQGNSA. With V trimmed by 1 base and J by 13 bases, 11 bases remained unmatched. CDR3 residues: CASSLVLGTGKIVLTF. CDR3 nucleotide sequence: TGTGCCAGCAGCTTAGTATTAGGGACAGGGAAAATAGTCCTGACTTTC.

In DNA, the CDR3 is TGCAGCGTTGGAGGGAGGGCCAGCACTGAAGCTTTCTTT. Protein: CSVGGRASTEAFF. This sequence joins TRBV29-1 and TRBJ1-1; unclear D gene. The CDR3 is 13 amino acids. In germline, CDR1 is SQVTM, CDR2 ANQGSEA. V was shortened by 4 bases and J by 4 bases, with 13 bases between the two germline ends.

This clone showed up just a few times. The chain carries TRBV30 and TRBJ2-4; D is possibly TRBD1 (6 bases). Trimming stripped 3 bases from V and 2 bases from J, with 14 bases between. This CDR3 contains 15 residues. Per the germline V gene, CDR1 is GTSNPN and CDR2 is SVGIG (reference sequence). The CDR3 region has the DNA TGTGCCTGGAGCAGTGGGGGCCGATCCAAAAACATTCAGTACTTC. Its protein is CAWSSGGRSKNIQYF.

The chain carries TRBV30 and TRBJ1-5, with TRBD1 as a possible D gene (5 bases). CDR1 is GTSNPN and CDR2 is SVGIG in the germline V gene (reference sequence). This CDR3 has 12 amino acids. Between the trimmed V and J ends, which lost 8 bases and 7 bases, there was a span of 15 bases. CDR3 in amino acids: CASGTHNQPQHF. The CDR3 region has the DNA TGTGCCAGCGGGACTCACAACCAGCCCCAGCATTTT.

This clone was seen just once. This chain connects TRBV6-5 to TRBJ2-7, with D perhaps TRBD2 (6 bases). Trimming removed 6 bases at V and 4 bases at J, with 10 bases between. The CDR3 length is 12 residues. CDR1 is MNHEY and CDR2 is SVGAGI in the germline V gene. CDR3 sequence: CASSRDLYEQYF. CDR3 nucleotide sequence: TGTGCCAGCAGCAGGGACTTGTACGAGCAGTACTTC.

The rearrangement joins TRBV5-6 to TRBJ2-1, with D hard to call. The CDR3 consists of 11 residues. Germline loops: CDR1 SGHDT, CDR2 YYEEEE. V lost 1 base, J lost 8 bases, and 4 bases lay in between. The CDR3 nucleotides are TGTGCCAGCAGCTTGACGTATGAGCAGTTCTTC. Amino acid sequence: CASSLTYEQFF.

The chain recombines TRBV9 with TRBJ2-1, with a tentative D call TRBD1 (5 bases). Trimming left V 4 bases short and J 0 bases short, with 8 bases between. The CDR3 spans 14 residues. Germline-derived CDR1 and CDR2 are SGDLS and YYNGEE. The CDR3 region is CASSQGVSYNEQFF. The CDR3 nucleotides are TGTGCCAGCAGCCAAGGGGTCTCCTACAATGAGCAGTTCTTC.

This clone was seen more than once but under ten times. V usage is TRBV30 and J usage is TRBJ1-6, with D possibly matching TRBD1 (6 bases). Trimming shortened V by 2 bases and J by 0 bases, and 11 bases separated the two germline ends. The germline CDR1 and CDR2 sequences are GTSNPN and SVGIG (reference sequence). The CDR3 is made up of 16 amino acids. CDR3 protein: CAWSLQGSSYNSPLHF. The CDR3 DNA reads TGTGCCTGGAGTCTCCAGGGGAGCTCCTATAATTCACCCCTCCACTTT.

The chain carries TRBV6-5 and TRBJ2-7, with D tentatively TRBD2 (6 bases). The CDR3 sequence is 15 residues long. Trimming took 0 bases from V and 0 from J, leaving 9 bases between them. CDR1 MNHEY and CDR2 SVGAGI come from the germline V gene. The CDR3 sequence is CASSYSRGSSYEQYF. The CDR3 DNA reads TGTGCCAGCAGTTACTCGCGGGGCAGCTCCTACGAGCAGTACTTC.

The CDR3 bases are TGTGCCACCAGCAGAGGTAGCGGGAGGGCCCCTAACATTCATGAGCAGTTCTTC. It yields the protein CATSRGSGRAPNIHEQFF. This chain links TRBV15 with TRBJ2-1, with 11 bases that match TRBD2. The CDR3 length is 18 residues. The V gene's germline CDR1 is LNHNV and CDR2 YYDKDF (reference sequence). V dropped 1 base and J dropped 8; count of bases not matched to a gene: 13.

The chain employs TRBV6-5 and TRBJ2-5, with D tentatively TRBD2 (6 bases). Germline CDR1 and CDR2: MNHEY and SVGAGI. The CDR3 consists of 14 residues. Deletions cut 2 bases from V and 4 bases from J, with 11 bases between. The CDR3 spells CASSYGAGPETQYF. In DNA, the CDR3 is TGTGCCAGCAGTTACGGGGCGGGGCCAGAGACCCAGTACTTC.

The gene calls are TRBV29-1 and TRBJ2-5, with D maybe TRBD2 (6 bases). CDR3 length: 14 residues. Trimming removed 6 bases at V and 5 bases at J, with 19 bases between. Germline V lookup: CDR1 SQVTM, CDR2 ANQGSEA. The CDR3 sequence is CSVKLGTSGETQYF. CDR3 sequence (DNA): TGCAGCGTGAAACTCGGGACTTCGGGGGAGACCCAGTACTTC.

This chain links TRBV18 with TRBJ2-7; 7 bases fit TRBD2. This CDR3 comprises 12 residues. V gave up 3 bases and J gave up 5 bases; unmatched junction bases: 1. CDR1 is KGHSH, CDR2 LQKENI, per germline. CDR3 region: CASSPRGNEQYF. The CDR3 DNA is TGTGCCAGCTCACCGCGGGGGAACGAGCAGTACTTC.

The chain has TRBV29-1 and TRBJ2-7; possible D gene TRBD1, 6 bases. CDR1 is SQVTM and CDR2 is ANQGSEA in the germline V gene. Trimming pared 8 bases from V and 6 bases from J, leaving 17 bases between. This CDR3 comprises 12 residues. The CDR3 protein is CSTPVGGTEQYF. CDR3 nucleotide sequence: TGCAGCACCCCCGTTGGGGGCACCGAGCAGTACTTC.

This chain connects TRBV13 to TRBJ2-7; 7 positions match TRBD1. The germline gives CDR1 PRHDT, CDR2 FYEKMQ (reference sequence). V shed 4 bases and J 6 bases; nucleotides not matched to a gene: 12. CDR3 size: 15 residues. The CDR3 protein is CASSYYPIPGGEQYF. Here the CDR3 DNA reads TGTGCCAGCAGCTATTACCCTATCCCAGGGGGCGAGCAGTACTTC.

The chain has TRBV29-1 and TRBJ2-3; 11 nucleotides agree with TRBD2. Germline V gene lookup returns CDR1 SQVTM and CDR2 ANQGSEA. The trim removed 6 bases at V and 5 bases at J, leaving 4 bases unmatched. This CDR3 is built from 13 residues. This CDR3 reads CSVRLAGLDTQYF. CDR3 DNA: TGCAGCGTAAGACTAGCGGGGCTAGATACGCAGTATTTT.

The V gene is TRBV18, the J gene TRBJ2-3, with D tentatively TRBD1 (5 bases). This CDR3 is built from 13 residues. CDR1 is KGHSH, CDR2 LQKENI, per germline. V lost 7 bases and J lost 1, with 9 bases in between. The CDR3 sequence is CASFLGGTDTQYF. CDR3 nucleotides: TGTGCCAGCTTCCTAGGGGGCACAGATACGCAGTATTTT.

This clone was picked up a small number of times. The CDR3, as DNA: TGTGCCATCAGTACGACGACAGGGTCTGGGGCCAACGTCCTGACTTTC. Translated: CAISTTTGSGANVLTF. The chain employs TRBV10-3 and TRBJ2-6; 7 nucleotides agree with TRBD1. Trimming cost V 5 bases and J 1 base; bases outside gene matches: 5. This CDR3 region has 16 residues. From germline, CDR1 is ENHRY and CDR2 SYGVKD.

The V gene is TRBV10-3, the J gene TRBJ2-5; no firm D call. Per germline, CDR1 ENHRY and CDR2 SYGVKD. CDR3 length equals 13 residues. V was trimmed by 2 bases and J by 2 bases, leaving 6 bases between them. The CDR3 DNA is TGTGCCATCAGTGAGGAGATACAAGAGACCCAGTACTTC. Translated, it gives CAISEEIQETQYF.